The T cell receptor (beta chain) under discussion was sequenced for a study of shared clonotypes between healthy human individuals (dated by TCRdb to the early 2020s). Background on the whole study: The cohort included three men and a couple of women between 18 and 49 years of age. Each donor's leukapheresis produced roughly between roughly 0.85 and 9 billion PBMCs. Per donor, three plates each were used for CD4 naive and CD4 memory, two for CD8 naive, and one for CD8 memory. To increase sequencing depth and limit assay-specific biases, TCR repertoire library preparation and sequencing were carried out by different laboratories using diverse techniques. The study deeply sequenced blood TCR repertoires of several healthy adults to estimate repertoire size and the extent of clonotype sharing between individuals. Overall study outcomes, separate from this receptor: Based on pairwise subsampling, the degree of clonotype sharing among donors was expected to be affected by sequencing depth. The small number of donors limited the genetic and exposure-history diversity represented. Higher generation probabilities were observed for clonotypes shared by all four sorted-subset donors than for non-shared clonotypes. Rarefaction of sorted-subset datasets indicated incomplete sequencing despite the large sequencing depth. Naive subsets generally had larger estimated clonotype richness than memory subsets did. Sampling was limited to blood, and TCR repertoires in tissue likely differ from TCR repertoires in blood. Across four donors, about 5.2% of naive CD4, approximately 3.5% of naive CD8, 2% to 2.5% of memory CD4, and approximately 0.4% of memory CD8 clonotypes were shared.

V was cut back by 2 bases and J by 1 base, leaving a gap of 5 bases between them. CDR1 and CDR2 are drawn from the germline V gene: MGHDK, SYGVNS. The CDR3 goes from the cysteine to the phenylalanine over 13 residues. This entry keeps only the CDR3 DNA: 39 bases, framed from base 1. TCR CDR3 regions were amplified from genomic DNA by multiplex PCR using the deep immunoSEQ assay. Extracted genomic DNA from each cell subset was distributed evenly across all wells of several immunoSEQ 96-well plates, and each plate was treated as a replicate. Each replicate PCR for sorted subsets received 200 ng genomic DNA, equal to roughly 30,000 T cell genomes. Purified libraries were measured with a Qubit 3.0 fluorometer, size-checked on a Bioanalyzer 2100, and measured again with the KAPA Library Quantification kit. A separate single-read 150-cycle Illumina NextSeq 550 flow cell was used to sequence each immunoSEQ 96-well plate. The authors' analysis ran thus. Because the immunoSEQ output held only junctional sequences and lacked quality scores, the filtering could not match the filtering applied to full-length reads. To assign V/J genes and CDR3, sequences were annotated using PyIR, a Python wrapper for IgBLAST v1.9, with IMGT germline references. Reads were removed for weak V/J assignments (E-value above 1e-6), missing CDR3, stop codons, out-of-frame junctions, or ambiguous translated residues. V3J clonotypes were defined as sequences sharing an identical inferred V gene, J gene, and CDR3 amino acid sequence. To compute the percentage overlap between repertoires, the number of shared unique clonotypes was divided by the size of the smaller repertoire. Richness of each repertoire was evaluated using RTK rarefaction, the Chao1 estimator, and Recon v2.1 estimates of unobserved clonotypes. Generation probabilities for all TCRbeta clonotypes obtained by the gDNA method from a few donors were computed using OLGA. Here the immuneACCESS table is served through TCRdb, limited to in-frame sequences with V and J called. Missing clones are a known gap in these copies; in checked studies unresolved V genes cover under half, and the rest lacks a known reason. V and J calls and clone size follow that table, whereas D and trimming were derived from the DNA. The sample includes a few million clones, with approximately 92% observed a single time. Together, the top ten hold around 0.14% of the sample.

The donors were healthy, HIV-negative adults who had no recently reported acute infections or vaccinations. Every donor was a Caucasian adult residing in Nashville, Tennessee, USA. CD4+ T cells were enriched through magnetic negative selection, after which naive cells were positively selected on CD45RA and the remaining negative fraction served as the memory subset. After blood collection by leukapheresis, PBMCs were isolated using Ficoll-Histopaque density gradient centrifugation and then cryopreserved in the vapor phase of liquid nitrogen. Analytical flow cytometry was used to check the purity and quantity of every magnetically sorted T cell population. Each sorted fraction had its genomic DNA isolated and then quantified by UV absorbance on a Nanodrop 2000c. Regarding this clone: It has no known antigen specificity. Base qualities are missing; no much larger clone stands one base away. Different DNA sequences within this sample yield the same CDR3.

The sequencing sample was made of naive CD4+ T cells sorted from blood. The label giving this sample's cell subset or site can be read as: CD45RA+ positively selected. Recombination linked TRBV25-1 to TRBJ2-5; too little of a D gene remains to name it. The TCR originated in a young man in good health. The DNA reads TGTGCCAGCAGTGAACCCGGCCAAGAGACCCAGTACTTC. Translated, it reads CASSEPGQETQYF.